The clone carrying this T cell receptor beta chain was counted a few times. This entry belongs to a study of OX40 agonist ivuxolimab in advanced cancers. Assay used: immunoSEQ multiplex PCR; TCRdb lists only in-frame clones, some missing. Here the sample spans around 50,000 clones, 80% to 95% being singletons. The sequencing used CD4+ or CD8+ T cells sorted from blood, collected in a trial of the OX40 agonist ivuxolimab. This TCR came from an adult with an advanced solid tumor such as melanoma, head and neck, liver or kidney cancer.

CDR3 sequence reads: CASSTRPGLLYEQYF. The CDR3 bases are TGTGCCAGCAGCACCCGACCGGGACTGCTCTACGAGCAGTACTTC. The gene calls are TRBV7-8 and TRBJ2-7, with a tentative D call TRBD2 (6 bases). The germline CDR1 and CDR2 sequences are SGHVS and FQNEAQ. The CDR3 contains 15 residues. The V gene lost 5 bases and the J gene lost 3 bases, with 17 bases spanning the gap.